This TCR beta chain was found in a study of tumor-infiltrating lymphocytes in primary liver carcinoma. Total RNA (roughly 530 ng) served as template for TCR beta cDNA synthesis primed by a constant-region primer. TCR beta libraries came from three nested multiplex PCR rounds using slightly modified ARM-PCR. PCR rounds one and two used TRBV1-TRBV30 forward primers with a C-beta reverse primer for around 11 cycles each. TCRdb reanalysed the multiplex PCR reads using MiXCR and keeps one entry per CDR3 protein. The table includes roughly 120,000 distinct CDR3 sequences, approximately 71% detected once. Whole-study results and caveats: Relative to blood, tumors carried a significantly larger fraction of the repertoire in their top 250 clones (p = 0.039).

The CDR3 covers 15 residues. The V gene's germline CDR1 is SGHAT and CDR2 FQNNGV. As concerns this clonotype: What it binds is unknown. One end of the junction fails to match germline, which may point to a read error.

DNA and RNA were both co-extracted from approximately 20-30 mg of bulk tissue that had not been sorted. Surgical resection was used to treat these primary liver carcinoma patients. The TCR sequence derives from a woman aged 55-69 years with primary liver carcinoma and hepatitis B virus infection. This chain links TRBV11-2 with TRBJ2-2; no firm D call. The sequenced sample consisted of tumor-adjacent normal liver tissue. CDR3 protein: CGSSPDMANTGELFF. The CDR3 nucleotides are TGTGGCAGCAGTCCTGACATGGCGAACACCGGGGAGCTGTTTTTT.